The entry that follows covers one T cell receptor beta chain sequence. This specimen belongs to a study of blood T cell repertoires in COVID-19. Original processing methods: From reference gene primer amplification, estimates of nucleated cell counts were derived. Using immunoSEQ multiplex PCR, the repertoire was profiled, and TCRdb retains in-frame clones only, with some absent. V, J and clone size derive from that table, while D and trimming were established from the DNA sequence. The profile shows more than 70,000 clones, approximately 90% of them singletons. This CDR3 region has 14 residues. CDR1 and CDR2 from the germline V gene are MNHEY and SVGAGI. Trimming shortened V by 5 bases and J by 7 bases, and 15 bases separated the two germline ends.

V is TRBV6-5 and J is TRBJ2-1; D possibly corresponds to TRBD1 (5 bases). The sample was peripheral blood. This TCR was sampled from a woman in her fifties or sixties with active or convalescent COVID-19. CDR3: CASSTGGALNEQFF. CDR3 sequence (DNA): TGTGCCAGCAGTACAGGTGGGGCGCTAAATGAGCAGTTCTTC.